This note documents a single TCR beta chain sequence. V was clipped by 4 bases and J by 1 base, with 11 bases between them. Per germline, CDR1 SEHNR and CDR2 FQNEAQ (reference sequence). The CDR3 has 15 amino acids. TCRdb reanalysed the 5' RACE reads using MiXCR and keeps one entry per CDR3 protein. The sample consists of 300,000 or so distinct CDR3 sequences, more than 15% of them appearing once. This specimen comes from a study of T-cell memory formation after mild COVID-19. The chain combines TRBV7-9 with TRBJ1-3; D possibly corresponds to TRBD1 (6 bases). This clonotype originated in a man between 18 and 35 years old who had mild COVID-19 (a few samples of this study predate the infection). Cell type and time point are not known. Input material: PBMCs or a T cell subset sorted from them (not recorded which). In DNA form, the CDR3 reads TGTGCCAGCAGCTCGCAGGGGAGTTCTGGAAACACCATATATTTT. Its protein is CASSSQGSSGNTIYF.